The 31 T cell receptor beta chains below come from one sample, sequenced in a study of Graves' ophthalmopathy and Graves' hyperthyroidism (dated by TCRdb to 2016 to 2018). TCRdb shows the sequencer as Illumina HiSeq 2000. For repertoire sequencing, TCR beta CDR3 regions were amplified from RNA transcripts. HTBI primers and the Qiagen OneStep RT-PCR kit were used in a first-round RT-PCR, which was followed by a second-round multiplex PCR, size selection and purification. TCRdb trimmed public reads at Q25 via fastp, called clones via MiXCR and kept in-frame beta chains. Rows merge per CDR3 protein into single entries with the most common DNA and genes. The sample has 200,000 to 300,000 distinct CDR3 sequences on record, 45% to 55% of them singletons. The top ten clonotypes cover around 43% of the sample. The sequenced sample consisted of peripheral blood. The receptors were sampled from an adult man with Graves' ophthalmopathy.

This clonotype was detected only a few times. This chain uses TRBV7-9 with TRBJ1-1; 9 positions agree with TRBD1. J lost 1 base, V lost 5 bases, and 5 bases had no gene match. CDR1 is SEHNR and CDR2 is FQNEAQ in the germline V gene (reference sequence). The CDR3 totals 15 residues. The chain's CDR3 is CASSEHRGQNTEAFF. The CDR3, as DNA: TGTGCCAGCAGCGAACACAGGGGGCAGAACACTGAAGCTTTCTTT.

This chain uses TRBV24-1 with TRBJ2-5; D unclear. Germline V gene sequence: CDR1 KGHDR, CDR2 SFDVKD. V dropped 7 bases and J dropped 0 bases, with 8 bases sitting between them. The CDR3 is 13 residues long. DNA for the CDR3: TGTGCCACCAGAAATAAGTACCAAGAGACCCAGTACTTC. It codes for CATRNKYQETQYF.

This clonotype was found once. J is TRBJ2-7 and V is TRBV29-1; TRBD1 matches 9 bases. In germline, CDR1 is SQVTM, CDR2 ANQGSEA. V trimming: 8 bases; J trimming: 4 bases; junction bases outside the gene matches: 12. The CDR3 runs 14 residues. The CDR3 DNA follows: TGCAGCCATGCGGGGACAGGGAGCCGGTACGAGCAGTACTTC. Translation: CSHAGTGSRYEQYF.

This clonotype was seen many times. The genes are TRBV7-2 and TRBJ2-7; TRBD2 is a possible D gene (5 bases). The CDR3 totals 16 residues. Germline CDR1 and CDR2: SGHTA and FQGNSA. The V and J ends lost 1 base and 4 bases respectively, with 17 bases between them. The CDR3 sequence: CASSLVGRARGYEQYF. The CDR3 nucleotides read TGTGCCAGCAGCTTAGTCGGCCGGGCCCGAGGGTACGAGCAGTACTTC. Full variable domain (remainder filled in from reference TRBV7-2 and TRBJ2-7): GAGVSQSPSNKVTEKGKDVELRCDPISGHTALYWYRQSLGQGLEFLIYFQGNSAPDKSGLPSDRFSAERTGGSVSTLTIQRTQQEDSAVYLCASSLVGRARGYEQYFGPGTRLTVT.

Comments on this clonotype: Mismatch with germline at one junction end may stem from a read error. The genes are TRBV6-5 and TRBJ1-1, with a weak D call TRBD1 (5 bases). Germline V lookup: CDR1 MNHEY, CDR2 SVGAGI. CDR3 length equals 15 residues. CDR3 coding DNA: TGTGCCAGCAGTCACTCGAGGGGAGGGACCACTGAAGCTTTCTTT. Its translation is CASSHSRGGTTEAFF.

CDR3 sequence (DNA): TGTGCCAGCAGAGACCCCAGGGACGGGCAGTACTTC. This translates into CASRDPRDGQYF. The chain joins TRBV7-9 to TRBJ2-7; D could derive from TRBD1 or TRBD2 (5 bases each). The germline V gene encodes CDR1 SEHNR and CDR2 FQNEAQ (reference sequence). V dropped 6 bases and J dropped 9 bases, with 15 bases sitting between them. The CDR3 is 12 residues long. Filled out from reference TRBV7-9 and TRBJ2-7, the complete variable domain reads DTGVSQNPRHKITKRGQNVTFRCDPISEHNRLYWYRQTLGQGPEFLTYFQNEAQLEKSRLLSDRFSAERPKGSFSTLEIQRTEQGDSAMYLCASRDPRDGQYFGPGTRLTVT.

This clonotype has at least ten counts. The CDR3 sequence: CASSFNTGELFF. As DNA, the CDR3 is TGTGCCAGCAGCTTCAACACCGGGGAGCTGTTTTTT. The chain combines TRBV7-9 with TRBJ2-2, with D uncertain. The ends were cut back, 3 bases at V and 2 bases at J, with 1 base in the middle. CDR1 is SEHNR, CDR2 FQNEAQ, per germline (reference sequence). The CDR3 is made up of 12 amino acids.

In DNA, the CDR3 is TGTGCCAGCAGCTTGGGCCTTGCGGGAGGGCCCGGGCGCACGCAGTACTTC. It is translated as CASSLGLAGGPGRTQYF. The chain carries TRBV5-5 and TRBJ2-7, with 9 bases matching TRBD2. CDR3 length equals 17 residues. CDR1 is SGHKS, CDR2 YYEKEE, per germline (reference sequence). V was clipped by 0 bases and J by 9 bases; unmatched bases: 16.

This chain connects TRBV5-4 to TRBJ2-6, with 14 bases fitting TRBD2. This CDR3 contains 18 residues. The ends lost 4 bases at V and 3 bases at J; junction bases unmatched: 6. The germline gives CDR1 SGHNT, CDR2 YYREEE (reference sequence). The CDR3 region has the DNA TGTGCCAGCAGCGCGGGGACTAGCGGGAGAGGTGGGGCCAACGTCCTGACTTTC. This translates into CASSAGTSGRGGANVLTF.

The chain combines TRBV9 with TRBJ2-5; 8 bases match TRBD1. Per germline, CDR1 SGDLS and CDR2 YYNGEE. The CDR3 extends over 14 amino acids. V shed 6 bases and J 5 bases; nucleotides not matched to a gene: 9. CDR3 nucleotide sequence: TGTGCCAGCAATCGACAGGGGCAAGGGGAGACCCAGTACTTC. Protein: CASNRQGQGETQYF.

This clonotype was detected only once. At one of its ends the junction is not consistent with the germline gene, which may arise from a read error. The chain uses TRBV20-1 and TRBJ1-1, with 7 positions matching TRBD1. Germline V gene data show CDR1 as DFQATT and CDR2 as SNEGSKA (reference sequence). The CDR3 runs to 14 residues. This CDR3 is CSARLGGGNAEAFF. Written as DNA, the CDR3 is TGCAGTGCTAGATTAGGGGGCGGGAACGCTGAAGCTTTCTTT.

A remark on this clonotype: The missing conserved phenylalanine or tryptophan at the end of this CDR3 makes a read error likely. The chain recombines TRBV9 with TRBJ1-1; possible D gene TRBD1, 5 bases. This CDR3 is 12 amino acids long. Germline lookup yields CDR1 SGDLS and CDR2 YYNGEE. The V gene lost 4 bases and the J gene lost 10 bases, with 14 bases spanning the gap. The CDR3 is CASSLEVGGAFL. The CDR3 DNA follows: TGTGCCAGCAGCTTAGAGGTGGGGGGAGCTTTCCTT.

This clonotype was seen a few times. The rearrangement joins TRBV6-4 to TRBJ1-2; D perhaps matches TRBD1 (6 bases). Germline V gene lookup returns CDR1 MRHNA and CDR2 SNTAGT. Trimming cost V 2 bases and J 2 bases, with 15 bases left between them. There are 16 residues in the CDR3. The chain's CDR3 is CASSDTGRRGNYGYTF. The CDR3 DNA reads TGTGCCAGCAGTGACACAGGGCGTAGAGGGAACTATGGCTACACCTTC.

V usage is TRBV7-3 and J usage is TRBJ2-7, with 9 bases identical to TRBD1. CDR1 SGHTA and CDR2 FQGTGA come from the germline V gene. V trimming: 2 bases; J trimming: 2 bases; junction bases outside the gene matches: 4. This CDR3 comprises 15 residues. Here the CDR3 reads CASSLGGDRAYEQYF. CDR3 sequence (DNA): TGTGCCAGCAGCTTAGGTGGGGACAGGGCCTACGAGCAGTACTTC. Based on the CDR3 plus reference TRBV7-3 and TRBJ2-7, the full variable domain is GAGVSQTPSNKVTEKGKYVELRCDPISGHTALYWYRQSLGQGPEFLIYFQGTGAADDSGLPNDRFFAVRPEGSVSTLKIQRTERGDSAVYLCASSLGGDRAYEQYFGPGTRLTVT.

The chain combines TRBV11-1 with TRBJ1-5; 10 bases agree with TRBD1. V dropped 5 bases and J dropped 0; count of bases not matched to a gene: 7. This CDR3 contains 17 residues. Germline CDR1 and CDR2: SGHAT and FQDESV (reference sequence). The CDR3 loop reads CASSTSGTGVSNQPQHF. DNA for the CDR3: TGTGCCAGCAGCACTAGTGGGACAGGGGTTAGCAATCAGCCCCAGCATTTT.

This clonotype appeared a single time. Possible read error: a much larger clone is one base away. The CDR3 region has the DNA TGTGCCATCAGTGTCCAACAAAGAGGCACTGAAGCTCTCTTT. Protein: CAISVQQRGTEALF. The chain carries TRBV10-3 and TRBJ1-1; D uncertain. From germline, CDR1 is ENHRY and CDR2 SYGVKD. The CDR3 runs 14 residues.

This clonotype was found once. The chain has TRBV28 and TRBJ1-1, with a possible D match to TRBD1 (6 bases). The CDR3 runs 16 residues. The V gene lost 6 bases and the J gene lost 7 bases, with 24 bases spanning the gap. The V gene's germline CDR1 is MDHEN and CDR2 SYDVKM. The CDR3 region is CASRGNGGQERLEAFF. CDR3 bases: TGTGCCAGCAGGGGCAATGGGGGGCAAGAACGCCTTGAAGCTTTCTTT. Combining the CDR3 with reference TRBV28 and TRBJ1-1 gives the whole variable domain DVKVTQSSRYLVKRTGEKVFLECVQDMDHENMFWYRQDPGLGLRLIYFSYDVKMKEKGDIPEGYSVSREKKERFSLILESASTNQTSMYLCASRGNGGQERLEAFFGQGTRLTVV.

The rearrangement joins TRBV24-1 to TRBJ1-2, with D uncertain. In germline, CDR1 is KGHDR, CDR2 SFDVKD. CDR3 length equals 14 residues. V gave up 4 bases and J gave up 12 bases, with 20 bases separating them. CDR3 nucleotide sequence: TGTGCCACCAGTGACCCTGGGAGCCGCTCTGGAAACACCTTC. Its translation is CATSDPGSRSGNTF.

With respect to this clonotype: One junction end does not reproduce the germline sequence, and a read error may be involved. This chain uses TRBV9 with TRBJ2-5; TRBD1 is a possible D gene (6 bases). The CDR3 spans 15 residues. Looked up from germline, CDR1 is SGDLS and CDR2 is YYNGEE. The CDR3 nucleotides read TGCGCCAGCAGCTATGCAGGGGAAGGGATGGAGACCCAGTACTTC. As protein: CASSYAGEGMETQYF.

This chain uses TRBV24-1 with TRBJ2-7; D unclear. V lost 5 bases, J lost 5 bases, and 9 bases lay in between. Germline assignment: CDR1 KGHDR and CDR2 SFDVKD. The CDR3 loop spans 12 amino acids. In DNA form, the CDR3 reads TGTGCCACCAGTGTTGCAGGCAACGAGCAGTACTTC. It is translated as CATSVAGNEQYF.

The chain couples TRBV2 to TRBJ1-5; D perhaps matches TRBD1 (5 bases). Per the germline V gene, CDR1 is SNHLY and CDR2 is FYNNEI. This CDR3 spans 13 amino acids. V dropped 1 base and J dropped 7 bases, with 8 bases sitting between them. CDR3: CASSEERGQPQHF. The CDR3 region has the DNA TGTGCCAGCAGTGAAGAGCGGGGGCAGCCCCAGCATTTT.

In its sample, this clonotype was seen once. V and J are TRBV7-8 and TRBJ2-1; TRBD1 matches at 7 bases. Trimming took 4 bases from V and 4 from J; bases not matched to a gene: 7. Germline assignment: CDR1 SGHVS and CDR2 FQNEAQ. This CDR3 has 15 residues. The CDR3 loop is CASSSNRGWYNEQFF. CDR3 nucleotide sequence: TGTGCCAGCAGCTCTAACAGGGGCTGGTACAATGAGCAGTTCTTC.

The chain uses TRBV19 and TRBJ2-7; 9 positions match TRBD1. Unmatched junction bases numbered 8, after V lost 8 bases and J lost 3 bases. The CDR3 has 14 residues. Germline CDR1 LNHDA, CDR2 SQIVND (reference sequence). The CDR3 loop reads CASGYRDRDYEQYF. DNA of the CDR3: TGTGCCAGTGGATATCGGGACAGGGACTACGAGCAGTACTTC.

The chain couples TRBV19 to TRBJ1-5, with TRBD1 matching over 7 bases. The junction had 4 bases not matched to a gene; V was cut back by 3 bases and J by 5 bases. Germline CDR1 LNHDA, CDR2 SQIVND (reference sequence). This CDR3 region has 14 residues. This CDR3 reads CASSIRGGDQPQHF. DNA of the CDR3: TGTGCCAGTAGTATTCGAGGGGGCGATCAGCCCCAGCATTTT.

This chain links TRBV20-1 with TRBJ1-5, with D maybe TRBD1 (5 bases). CDR1 DFQATT and CDR2 SNEGSKA come from the germline V gene (reference sequence). V was clipped by 5 bases and J by 2 bases, with 16 bases between them. The length of the CDR3 is 15 residues. The CDR3 DNA sequence: TGCAGTGCTCGCTGGGGGGTTAGAGGCAATCAGCCCCAGCATTTT. It encodes CSARWGVRGNQPQHF.

This chain connects TRBV20-1 to TRBJ2-5; TRBD2 matches 7 bases. Germline trimming cut 0 bases from V and 1 base from J; bases unmatched to any gene: 17. CDR3 length: 19 residues. Per the germline V gene, CDR1 is DFQATT and CDR2 is SNEGSKA (reference sequence). Here the CDR3 DNA reads TGCAGTGCTAGAGATTTGGCTTTCTTTGGGCCTAGCGGCCAAGAGACCCAGTACTTC. This codes for CSARDLAFFGPSGQETQYF.

This clonotype came up once. This rearrangement joins TRBV19 to TRBJ2-1; D is perhaps TRBD1 (6 bases). CDR1 and CDR2 from the germline V gene are LNHDA and SQIVND (reference sequence). The CDR3 covers 14 residues. V was clipped by 6 bases and J by 5 bases, with 14 bases between them. Here the CDR3 DNA reads TGTGCCAGTAGCAAACAGGGTCTTGACAATGAGCAGTTCTTC. This gives the protein CASSKQGLDNEQFF. The complete variable domain, with remaining parts taken from reference TRBV19 and TRBJ2-1, reads DGGITQSPKYLFRKEGQNVTLSCEQNLNHDAMYWYRQDPGQGLRLIYYSQIVNDFQKGDIAEGYSVSREKKESFPLTVTSAQKNPTAFYLCASSKQGLDNEQFFGPGTRLTVL.

This clonotype appeared many times. V usage is TRBV19 and J usage is TRBJ2-2; the D gene is possibly TRBD1 (5 bases). Between the trimmed V and J ends, which lost 8 bases and 6 bases, there was a span of 10 bases. Germline V gene lookup returns CDR1 LNHDA and CDR2 SQIVND (reference sequence). This CDR3 comprises 12 residues. Written as DNA, the CDR3 is TGTGCCAGTCTTCGACAGTCCGGGGAGCTGTTTTTT. It translates to CASLRQSGELFF.

This clonotype was recorded many times. The chain carries TRBV7-2 and TRBJ1-1, with TRBD1 matching 9 bases. This CDR3 region has 13 residues. In germline, CDR1 is SGHTA, CDR2 FQGNSA. V lost 6 bases, J lost 5 bases, and 4 bases stayed unmatched. As DNA, the CDR3 is TGTGCCAGCAGAGCGACAGGGGGGACTGAAGCTTTCTTT. It specifies CASRATGGTEAFF.

This clonotype was counted a few times. This chain uses TRBV2 with TRBJ2-7; 8 bases map to TRBD2. The trim removed 2 bases at V and 5 bases at J, leaving 11 bases unmatched. The germline V gene has CDR1 SNHLY and CDR2 FYNNEI. This CDR3 contains 16 residues. CDR3 DNA sequence: TGTGCCAGCAGTGAAAAGGTGGGACTAGTAGGTCACGAGCAGTACTTC. Its protein is CASSEKVGLVGHEQYF.

V and J are TRBV5-1 and TRBJ1-1; D not certain. CDR1 is SGHRS, CDR2 YFSETQ, per germline. This CDR3 has 13 residues. V lost 6 bases and J lost 0, with 9 bases in between. The CDR3 is CASNDELNTEAFF. The CDR3 nucleotides are TGCGCCAGCAACGACGAGCTGAACACTGAAGCTTTCTTT.